These 8 T cell receptor beta chains share one sample of origin, sequenced in a study of T cells in Graves' hyperthyroidism and ophthalmopathy. From RNA transcripts, TCR beta CDR3 regions were amplified. A set of HTBI primers served as the primers for a first-round RT-PCR of the TCR CDR3. A single record per CDR3 protein comes from TCRdb applying MiXCR to the multiplex PCR reads. The sample has approximately 360,000 distinct CDR3 sequences, 15% to 19% seen once; the top ten hold around 30%. Sequencing was performed on blood. The receptor set was obtained from a woman between 18 and 30 years old with Graves' hyperthyroidism that later progressed to Graves' ophthalmopathy.

This clonotype was found many times. This chain joins TRBV27 and TRBJ2-3; possibly TRBD2 for D (5 bases). This CDR3 contains 13 residues. V shed 3 bases and J shed 6 bases, with 10 bases lying between them. Germline loops: CDR1 MNHEY, CDR2 SMNVEV (reference sequence). DNA of the CDR3: TGTGCCAGCAGTTTCGGGATTTCGGATACGCAGTATTTT. Its protein product is CASSFGISDTQYF.

This clonotype was seen many times. The V call is TRBV11-2, the J call TRBJ2-3; D is ambiguous. Trimming cost V 0 bases and J 6 bases, with 16 bases left between them. This CDR3 has 16 amino acids. CDR1 is SGHAT and CDR2 is FQNNGV in the germline V gene. Here the CDR3 reads CASSLDIGPMGDTQYF. CDR3 DNA: TGTGCCAGCAGCTTAGATATAGGTCCCATGGGGGATACGCAGTATTTT.

This clonotype appeared a few times. This chain links TRBV20-1 with TRBJ1-2; D perhaps matches TRBD1 (5 bases). Germline V gene data show CDR1 as DFQATT and CDR2 as SNEGSKA (reference sequence). The CDR3 spans 14 residues. Deletions cut 6 bases from V and 1 base from J, with 15 bases between. In DNA form, the CDR3 reads TGCAGTGCAAATAGACGGGGGTTTAACTATGGCTACACCTTC. This gives the protein CSANRRGFNYGYTF.

This sequence joins TRBV6-6 and TRBJ2-3, with unresolved D. In germline, CDR1 is MNHNY, CDR2 SVGAGI (reference sequence). Trimming removed 0 bases at V and 2 bases at J, with 6 bases between. The CDR3 totals 14 residues. The DNA for the CDR3 is TGTGCCAGCAGTTACTCCATCCCCACAGATACGCAGTATTTT. Translated: CASSYSIPTDTQYF.

On this clonotype: A much larger clone differs by one base, so this may be a read error. The chain carries TRBV18 and TRBJ2-2; D perhaps matches TRBD1 (6 bases). Deletions cut 0 bases from V and 6 bases from J, with 14 bases between. Per the germline V gene, CDR1 is KGHSH and CDR2 is LQKENI. The CDR3 contains 16 residues. CDR3 loop: CASSPPALRGAGELFF. Written as DNA, the CDR3 is TGTGCCAGCTCACCACCTGCCCTCAGGGGAGCCGGGGAGCTGTTTTTT.

This clonotype appeared many times. CDR3: CASSPRQGYSTKNIQYF. As DNA, the CDR3 is TGTGCCAGCAGTCCCAGACAGGGTTATTCAACCAAAAACATTCAGTACTTC. This chain uses TRBV12-3 or TRBV12-4 with TRBJ2-4, with 7 positions matching TRBD1. V trimming: 5 bases; J trimming: 2 bases; junction bases outside the gene matches: 12. CDR3 length: 17 amino acids.

The chain employs TRBV18 and TRBJ2-1, with 10 bases that match TRBD1. V lost 3 bases, J lost 6 bases, and 8 bases stayed unmatched. The CDR3 consists of 16 residues. Germline V gene data show CDR1 as KGHSH and CDR2 as LQKENI. The CDR3: CASSPAGTGVSNEQFF. The CDR3 nucleotides read TGTGCCAGCTCACCGGCCGGGACAGGGGTGTCCAATGAGCAGTTCTTC.

This clonotype has a handful of counts. This sequence joins TRBV7-9 and TRBJ2-7, with 12 bases aligning to TRBD2. CDR1 and CDR2 (germline): SEHNR, FQNEAQ (reference sequence). The V gene end was trimmed by 4 bases and the J gene end by 3 bases; junction bases not matched to a gene: 4. The CDR3 covers 15 residues. The DNA for the CDR3 is TGTGCCAGCAGCTCTGCTAGCGGGAGGGTCTACGAGCAGTACTTC. Its protein product is CASSSASGRVYEQYF.